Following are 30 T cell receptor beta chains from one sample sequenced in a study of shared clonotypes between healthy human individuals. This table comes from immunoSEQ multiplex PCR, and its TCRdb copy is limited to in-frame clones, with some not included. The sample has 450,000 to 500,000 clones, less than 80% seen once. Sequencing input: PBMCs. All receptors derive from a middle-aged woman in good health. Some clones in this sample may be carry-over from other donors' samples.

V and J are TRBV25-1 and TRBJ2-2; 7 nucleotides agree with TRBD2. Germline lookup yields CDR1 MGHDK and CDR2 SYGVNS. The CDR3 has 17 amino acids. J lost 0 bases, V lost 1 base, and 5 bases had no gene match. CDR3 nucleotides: TGTGCCAGCAGTGAATTCGGGGACTATTCGAACACCGGGGAGCTGTTTTTT. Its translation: CASSEFGDYSNTGELFF.

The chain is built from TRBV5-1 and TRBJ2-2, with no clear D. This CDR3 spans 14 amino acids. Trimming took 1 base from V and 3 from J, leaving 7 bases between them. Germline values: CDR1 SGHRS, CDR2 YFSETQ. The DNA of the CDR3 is TGCGCCAGCAGCTTGATTACAGACACCGGGGAGCTGTTTTTT. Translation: CASSLITDTGELFF.

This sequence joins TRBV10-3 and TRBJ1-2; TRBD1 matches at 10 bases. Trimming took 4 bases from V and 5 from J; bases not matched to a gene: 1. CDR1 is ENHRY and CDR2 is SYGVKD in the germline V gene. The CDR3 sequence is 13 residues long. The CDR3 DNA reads TGTGCCATCAGTGGGGACAGGGGTTATGGCTACACCTTC. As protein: CAISGDRGYGYTF.

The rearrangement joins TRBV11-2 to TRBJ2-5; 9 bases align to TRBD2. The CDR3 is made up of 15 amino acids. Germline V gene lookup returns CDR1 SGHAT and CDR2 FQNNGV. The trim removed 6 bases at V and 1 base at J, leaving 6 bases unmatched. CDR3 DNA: TGTGCCAGCAGGCGGGGGGGAGGGCCCCAAGAGACCCAGTACTTC. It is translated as CASRRGGGPQETQYF.

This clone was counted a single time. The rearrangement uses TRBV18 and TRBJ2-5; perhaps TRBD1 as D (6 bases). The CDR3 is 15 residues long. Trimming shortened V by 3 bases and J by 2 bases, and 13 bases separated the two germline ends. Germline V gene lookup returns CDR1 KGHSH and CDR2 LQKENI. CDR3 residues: CASSPSDSLQETQYF. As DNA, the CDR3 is TGTGCCAGCTCACCGTCGGACAGCCTACAAGAGACCCAGTACTTC.

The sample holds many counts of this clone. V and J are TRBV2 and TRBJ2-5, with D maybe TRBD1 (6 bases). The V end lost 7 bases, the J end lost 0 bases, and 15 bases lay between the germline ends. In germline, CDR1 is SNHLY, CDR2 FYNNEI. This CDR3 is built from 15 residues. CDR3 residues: CASTRSGQYQETQYF. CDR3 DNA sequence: TGTGCCAGCACCCGCTCAGGACAGTACCAAGAGACCCAGTACTTC.

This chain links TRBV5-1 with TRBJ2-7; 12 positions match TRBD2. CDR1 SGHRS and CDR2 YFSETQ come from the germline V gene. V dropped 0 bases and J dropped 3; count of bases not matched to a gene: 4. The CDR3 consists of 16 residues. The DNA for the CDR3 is TGCGCCAGCAGCTTGGCCCTAGCGGGAGGGGGCTACGAGCAGTACTTC. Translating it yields CASSLALAGGGYEQYF. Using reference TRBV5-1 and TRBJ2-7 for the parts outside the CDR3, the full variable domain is KAGVTQTPRYLIKTRGQQVTLSCSPISGHRSVSWYQQTPGQGLQFLFEYFSETQRNKGNFPGRFSGRQFSNSRSEMNVSTLELGDSALYLCASSLALAGGGYEQYFGPGTRLTVT.

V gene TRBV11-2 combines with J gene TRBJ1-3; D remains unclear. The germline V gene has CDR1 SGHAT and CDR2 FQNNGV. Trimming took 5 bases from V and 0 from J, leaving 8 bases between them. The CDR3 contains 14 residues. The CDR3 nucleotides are TGTGCCAGCAGCCCCAGCTACTCTGGAAACACCATATATTTT. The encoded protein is CASSPSYSGNTIYF.

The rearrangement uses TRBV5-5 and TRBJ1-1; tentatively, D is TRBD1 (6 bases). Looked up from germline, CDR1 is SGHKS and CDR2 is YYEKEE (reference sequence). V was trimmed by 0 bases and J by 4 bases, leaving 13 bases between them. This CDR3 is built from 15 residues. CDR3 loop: CASSLEWRGGTEAFF. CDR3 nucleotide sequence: TGTGCCAGCAGCTTGGAGTGGAGAGGGGGCACTGAAGCTTTCTTT.

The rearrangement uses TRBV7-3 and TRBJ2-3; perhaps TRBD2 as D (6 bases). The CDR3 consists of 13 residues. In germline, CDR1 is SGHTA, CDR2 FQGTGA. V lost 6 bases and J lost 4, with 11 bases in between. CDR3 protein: CASRTGEADTQYF. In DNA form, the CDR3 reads TGTGCCAGCAGGACGGGAGAGGCAGATACGCAGTATTTT.

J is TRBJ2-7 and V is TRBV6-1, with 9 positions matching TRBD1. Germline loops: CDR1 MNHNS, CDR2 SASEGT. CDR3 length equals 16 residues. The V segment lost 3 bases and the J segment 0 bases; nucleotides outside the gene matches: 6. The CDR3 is CASSDLGTGSSYEQYF. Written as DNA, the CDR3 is TGTGCCAGCAGTGACCTGGGGACAGGGAGCTCCTACGAGCAGTACTTC.

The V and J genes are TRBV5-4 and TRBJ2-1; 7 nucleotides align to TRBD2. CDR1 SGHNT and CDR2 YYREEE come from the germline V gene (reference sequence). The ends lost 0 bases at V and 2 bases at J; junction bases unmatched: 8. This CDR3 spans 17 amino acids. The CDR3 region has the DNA TGTGCCAGCAGCTTGGGGGCTAGCGGAGAAACCTACAATGAGCAGTTCTTC. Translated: CASSLGASGETYNEQFF.

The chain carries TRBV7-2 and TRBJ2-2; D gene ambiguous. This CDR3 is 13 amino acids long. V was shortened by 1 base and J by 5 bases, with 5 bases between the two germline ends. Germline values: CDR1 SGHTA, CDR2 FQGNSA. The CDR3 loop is CASSLDHTGELFF. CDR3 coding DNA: TGTGCCAGCAGCTTAGACCATACCGGGGAGCTGTTTTTT.

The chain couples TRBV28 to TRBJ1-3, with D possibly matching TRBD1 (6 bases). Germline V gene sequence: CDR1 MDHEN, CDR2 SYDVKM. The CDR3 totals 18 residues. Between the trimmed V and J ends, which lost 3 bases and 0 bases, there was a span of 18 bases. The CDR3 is CASSFPPGMDSSGNTIYF. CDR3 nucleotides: TGTGCCAGCAGTTTCCCCCCCGGCATGGACAGCTCTGGAAACACCATATATTTT.

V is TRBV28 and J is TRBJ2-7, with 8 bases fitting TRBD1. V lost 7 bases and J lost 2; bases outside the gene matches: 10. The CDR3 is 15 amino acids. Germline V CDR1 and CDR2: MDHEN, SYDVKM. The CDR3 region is CASTSTGTGPYEQYF. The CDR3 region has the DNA TGTGCCAGCACCTCTACCGGGACAGGCCCCTACGAGCAGTACTTC.

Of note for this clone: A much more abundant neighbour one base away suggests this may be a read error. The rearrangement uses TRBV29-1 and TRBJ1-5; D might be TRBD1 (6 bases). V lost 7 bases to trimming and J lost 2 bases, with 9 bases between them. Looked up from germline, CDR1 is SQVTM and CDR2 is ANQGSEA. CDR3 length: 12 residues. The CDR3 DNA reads TGCAGCGCGGGACATTGCAATCAGCCCCAGCATTTT. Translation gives CSAGHCNQPQHF.

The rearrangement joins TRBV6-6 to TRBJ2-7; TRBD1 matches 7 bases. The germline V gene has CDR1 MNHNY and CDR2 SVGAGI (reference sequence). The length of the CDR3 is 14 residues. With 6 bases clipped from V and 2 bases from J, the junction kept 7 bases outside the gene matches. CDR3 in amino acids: CASRLLQGAYEQYF. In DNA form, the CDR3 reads TGTGCCAGCAGACTCCTGCAGGGGGCCTACGAGCAGTACTTC.

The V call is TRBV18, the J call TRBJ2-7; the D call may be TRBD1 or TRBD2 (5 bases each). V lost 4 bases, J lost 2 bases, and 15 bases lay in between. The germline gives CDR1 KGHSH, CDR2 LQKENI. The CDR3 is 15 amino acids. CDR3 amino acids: CASSRSGTGTYEQYF. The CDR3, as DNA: TGTGCCAGCTCACGTTCCGGGACGGGCACCTACGAGCAGTACTTC.

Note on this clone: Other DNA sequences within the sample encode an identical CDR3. The CDR3 reads CSALSRDPPSYNEQFF. The CDR3 DNA is TGCAGCGCCCTATCACGGGACCCTCCTAGTTACAATGAGCAGTTCTTC. The chain is built from TRBV29-1 and TRBJ2-1, with D perhaps assigned TRBD1 or TRBD2 (5 bases each). V was trimmed by 7 bases and J by 4 bases, leaving 23 bases between them. Germline CDR1 SQVTM, CDR2 ANQGSEA. The CDR3 totals 16 residues.

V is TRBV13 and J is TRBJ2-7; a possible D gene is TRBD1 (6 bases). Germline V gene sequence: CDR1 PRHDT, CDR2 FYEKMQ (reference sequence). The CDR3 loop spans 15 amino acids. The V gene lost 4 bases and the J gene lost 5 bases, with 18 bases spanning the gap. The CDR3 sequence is CASSSQQGTVHEQYF. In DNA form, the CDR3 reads TGTGCCAGCAGCTCCCAACAGGGTACAGTACACGAGCAGTACTTC.

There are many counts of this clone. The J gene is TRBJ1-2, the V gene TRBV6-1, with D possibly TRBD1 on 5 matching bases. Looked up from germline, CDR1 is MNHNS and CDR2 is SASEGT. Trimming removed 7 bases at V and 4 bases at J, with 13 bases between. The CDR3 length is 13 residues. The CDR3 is CASMRQLGYGYTF. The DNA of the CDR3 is TGTGCCAGCATGAGACAGCTTGGCTATGGCTACACCTTC.

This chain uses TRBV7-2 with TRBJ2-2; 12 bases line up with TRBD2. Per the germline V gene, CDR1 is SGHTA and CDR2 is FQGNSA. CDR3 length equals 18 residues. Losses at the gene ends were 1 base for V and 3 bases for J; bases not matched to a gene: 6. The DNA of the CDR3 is TGTGCCAGCAGCTTAGTCCTAGCGGGAGGGCCGGACACCGGGGAGCTGTTTTTT. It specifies CASSLVLAGGPDTGELFF.

CDR3: CASSDWRNQETQYF. The DNA of the CDR3 is TGTGCCAGCAGTGATTGGAGGAACCAAGAGACCCAGTACTTC. The V gene is TRBV2, the J gene TRBJ2-5, with D possibly matching TRBD2 (5 bases). This CDR3 comprises 14 residues. The germline CDR1 and CDR2 sequences are SNHLY and FYNNEI. Between the trimmed V and J ends, which lost 3 bases and 0 bases, there was a span of 8 bases.

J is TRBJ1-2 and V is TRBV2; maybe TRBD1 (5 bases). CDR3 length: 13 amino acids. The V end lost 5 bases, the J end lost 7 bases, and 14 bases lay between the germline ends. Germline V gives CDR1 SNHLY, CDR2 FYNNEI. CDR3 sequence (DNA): TGTGCCAGCAGTAAACAGGAACGATCTGGCTACACCTTC. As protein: CASSKQERSGYTF.

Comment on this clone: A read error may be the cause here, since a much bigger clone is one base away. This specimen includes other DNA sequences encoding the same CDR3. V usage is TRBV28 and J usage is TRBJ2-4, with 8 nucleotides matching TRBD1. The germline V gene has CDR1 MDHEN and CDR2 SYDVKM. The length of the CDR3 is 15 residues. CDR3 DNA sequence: TGTGCCAGCAGTTCCTCGGGGACAGGAGAAAACATCCAGTACTTC. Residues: CASSSSGTGENIQYF.

CDR3 DNA: TGTGCCAGCAGTTCTGGGGGACAGGAGACTTCACCCCTCCACTTT. Its protein is CASSSGGQETSPLHF. This chain links TRBV28 with TRBJ1-6, with 8 bases matching TRBD1. This CDR3 contains 15 residues. The germline CDR1 and CDR2 sequences are MDHEN and SYDVKM. V lost 4 bases, J lost 9 bases, and 8 bases stayed unmatched. Full variable domain (rest looked up from reference TRBV28 and TRBJ1-6): DVKVTQSSRYLVKRTGEKVFLECVQDMDHENMFWYRQDPGLGLRLIYFSYDVKMKEKGDIPEGYSVSREKKERFSLILESASTNQTSMYLCASSSGGQETSPLHFGNGTRLTVT.

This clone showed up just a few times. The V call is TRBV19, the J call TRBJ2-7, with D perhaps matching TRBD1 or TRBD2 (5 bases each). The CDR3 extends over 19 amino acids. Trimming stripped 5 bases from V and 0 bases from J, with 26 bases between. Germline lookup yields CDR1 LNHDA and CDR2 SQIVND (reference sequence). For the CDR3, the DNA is TGTGCCAGTAGTGCCACCTTGAGGGGCTTTTTGCCCGACTCCTACGAGCAGTACTTC. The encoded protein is CASSATLRGFLPDSYEQYF.

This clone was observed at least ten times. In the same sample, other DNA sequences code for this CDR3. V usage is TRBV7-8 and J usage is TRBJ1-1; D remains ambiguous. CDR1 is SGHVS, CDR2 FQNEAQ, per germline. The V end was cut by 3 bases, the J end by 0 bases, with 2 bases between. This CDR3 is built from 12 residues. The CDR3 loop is CASSFLNTEAFF. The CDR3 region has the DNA TGTGCCAGCAGCTTCCTGAACACTGAAGCTTTCTTT.

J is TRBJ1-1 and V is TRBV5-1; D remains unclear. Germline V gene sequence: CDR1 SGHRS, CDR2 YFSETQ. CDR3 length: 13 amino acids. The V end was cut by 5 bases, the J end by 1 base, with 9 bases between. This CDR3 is CASSIDGNTEAFF. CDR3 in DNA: TGCGCCAGCAGTATCGATGGGAACACTGAAGCTTTCTTT.

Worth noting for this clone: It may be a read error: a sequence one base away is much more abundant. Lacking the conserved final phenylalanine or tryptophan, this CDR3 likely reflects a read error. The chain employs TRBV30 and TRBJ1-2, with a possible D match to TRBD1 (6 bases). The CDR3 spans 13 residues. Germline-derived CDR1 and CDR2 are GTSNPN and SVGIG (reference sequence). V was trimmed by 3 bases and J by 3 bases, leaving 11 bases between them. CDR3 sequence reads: CAWRQGNDYGYTL. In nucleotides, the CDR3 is TGTGCCTGGAGACAGGGCAATGACTATGGCTACACCTTG.